This T cell receptor beta chain was retrieved from a study of Graves' ophthalmopathy and Graves' hyperthyroidism. Study results and caveats: Ophthalmopathy and stable hyperthyroidism were discriminated by a 13-signature model, with roughly 88% sensitivity and 80% to 84% specificity.

V lost 4 bases to trimming and J lost 4 bases; unmatched junction nucleotides: 14. The V gene's germline CDR1 is SQVTM and CDR2 ANQGSEA. This CDR3 region has 16 residues. Researchers took RNA transcripts and amplified TCR beta CDR3 regions from them. An opening RT-PCR round employed HTBI primers and preceded a second-round multiplex PCR. TCRdb fed the multiplex PCR reads into MiXCR, producing one record per CDR3 protein. The table lists about 700,000 distinct CDR3 sequences, 35% to 50% of them singletons, with approximately 43% in the top ten. Pregnant or lactating patients and those with other autoimmune diseases or uncontrolled infections were excluded. Clinical symptoms, serum thyroxine, TRAb, thyroid ultrasound and orbital computed tomography determined diagnosis. This clonotype was picked up many times. Antigen specificity is unknown.

V and J are TRBV29-1 and TRBJ1-1; TRBD1 agrees at 8 bases. Sample: peripheral blood. The receptor comes from an adult man with Graves' ophthalmopathy. In DNA form, the CDR3 reads TGCAGCGTTGCAGCCAGGACAGGGAACGGGGGCACTGAAGCTTTCTTT. This translates into CSVAARTGNGGTEAFF.